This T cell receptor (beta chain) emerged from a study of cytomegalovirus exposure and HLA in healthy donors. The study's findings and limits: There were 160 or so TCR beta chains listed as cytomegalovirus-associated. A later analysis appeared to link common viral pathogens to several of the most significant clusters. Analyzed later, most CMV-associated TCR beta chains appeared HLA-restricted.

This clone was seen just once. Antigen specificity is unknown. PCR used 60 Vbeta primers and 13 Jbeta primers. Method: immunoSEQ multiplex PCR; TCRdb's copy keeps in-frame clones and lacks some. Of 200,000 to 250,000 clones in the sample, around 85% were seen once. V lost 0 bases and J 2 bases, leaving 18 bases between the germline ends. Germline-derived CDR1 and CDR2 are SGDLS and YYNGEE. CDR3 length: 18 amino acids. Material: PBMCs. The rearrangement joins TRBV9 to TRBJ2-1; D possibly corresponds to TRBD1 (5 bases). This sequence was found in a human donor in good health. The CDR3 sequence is CASSVDRTTPTPYNEQFF. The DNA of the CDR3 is TGTGCCAGCAGCGTAGACCGGACAACCCCGACCCCCTACAATGAGCAGTTCTTC.